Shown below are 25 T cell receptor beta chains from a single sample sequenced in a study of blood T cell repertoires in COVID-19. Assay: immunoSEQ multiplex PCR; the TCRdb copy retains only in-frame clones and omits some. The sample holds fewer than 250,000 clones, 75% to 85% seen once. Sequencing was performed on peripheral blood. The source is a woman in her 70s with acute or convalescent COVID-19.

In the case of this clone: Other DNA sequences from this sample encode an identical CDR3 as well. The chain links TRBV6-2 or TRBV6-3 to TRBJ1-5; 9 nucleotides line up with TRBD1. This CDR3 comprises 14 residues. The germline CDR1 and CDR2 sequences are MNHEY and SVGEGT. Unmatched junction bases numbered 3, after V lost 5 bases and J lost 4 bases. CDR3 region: CASSQGTGNQPQHF. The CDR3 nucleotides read TGTGCCAGCAGTCAGGGGACAGGGAATCAGCCCCAGCATTTT.

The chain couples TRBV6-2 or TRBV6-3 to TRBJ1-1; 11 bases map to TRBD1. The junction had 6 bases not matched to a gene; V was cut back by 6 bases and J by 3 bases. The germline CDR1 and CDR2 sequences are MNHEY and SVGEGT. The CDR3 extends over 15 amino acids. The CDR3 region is CASSPGQGVYTEAFF. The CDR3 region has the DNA TGTGCCAGCAGCCCGGGACAGGGGGTTTACACTGAAGCTTTCTTT.

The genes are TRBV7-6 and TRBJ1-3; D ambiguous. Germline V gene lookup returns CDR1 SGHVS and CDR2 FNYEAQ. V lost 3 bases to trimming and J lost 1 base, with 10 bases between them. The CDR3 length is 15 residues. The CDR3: CASSLGRESGNTIYF. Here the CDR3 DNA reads TGTGCCAGCAGCTTGGGCCGGGAATCTGGAAACACCATATATTTT.

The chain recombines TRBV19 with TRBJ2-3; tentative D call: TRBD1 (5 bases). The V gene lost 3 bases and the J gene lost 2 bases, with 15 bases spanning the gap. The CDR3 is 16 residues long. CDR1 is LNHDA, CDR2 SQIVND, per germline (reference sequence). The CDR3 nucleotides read TGTGCCAGTAGTATTTCCACTACTGGGGCCACAGATACGCAGTATTTT. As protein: CASSISTTGATDTQYF.

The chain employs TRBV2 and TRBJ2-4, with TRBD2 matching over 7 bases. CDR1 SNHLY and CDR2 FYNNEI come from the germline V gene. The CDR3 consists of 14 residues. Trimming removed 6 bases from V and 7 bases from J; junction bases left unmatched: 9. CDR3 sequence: CASSQTGGWNIQYF. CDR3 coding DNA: TGTGCCAGCAGCCAGACGGGAGGATGGAACATTCAGTACTTC.

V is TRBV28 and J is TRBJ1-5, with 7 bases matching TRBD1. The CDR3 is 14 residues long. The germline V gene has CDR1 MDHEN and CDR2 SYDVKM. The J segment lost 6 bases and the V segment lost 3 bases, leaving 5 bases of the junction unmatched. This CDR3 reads CASSLVRGRQPQHF. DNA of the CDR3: TGTGCCAGCAGTTTGGTAAGGGGGCGTCAGCCCCAGCATTTT.

As DNA, the CDR3 is TGTGCCAGCAGTTCGGGAGTCCTGGATCAGCCCCAGCATTTT. Residues: CASSSGVLDQPQHF. The chain links TRBV28 to TRBJ1-5; D is undetermined. The CDR3 covers 14 residues. Trimming cost V 4 bases and J 5 bases, with 12 bases left between them. Per the germline V gene, CDR1 is MDHEN and CDR2 is SYDVKM. Full variable domain (remainder filled in from reference TRBV28 and TRBJ1-5): DVKVTQSSRYLVKRTGEKVFLECVQDMDHENMFWYRQDPGLGLRLIYFSYDVKMKEKGDIPEGYSVSREKKERFSLILESASTNQTSMYLCASSSGVLDQPQHFGDGTRLSIL.

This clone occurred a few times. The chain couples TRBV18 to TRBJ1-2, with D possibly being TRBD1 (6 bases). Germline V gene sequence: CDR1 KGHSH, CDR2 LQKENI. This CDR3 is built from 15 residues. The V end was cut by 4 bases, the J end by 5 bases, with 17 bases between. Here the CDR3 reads CASSLKTSQGYGYTF. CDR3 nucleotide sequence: TGTGCCAGCTCACTCAAAACTTCACAGGGTTATGGCTACACCTTC.

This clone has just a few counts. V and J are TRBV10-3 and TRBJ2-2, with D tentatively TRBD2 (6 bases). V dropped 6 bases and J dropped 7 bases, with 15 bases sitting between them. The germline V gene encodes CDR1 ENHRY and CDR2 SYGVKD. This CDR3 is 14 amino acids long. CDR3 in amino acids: CAIRRDLNIGELFF. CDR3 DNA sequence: TGTGCCATCAGACGGGACTTGAATATCGGGGAGCTGTTTTTT.

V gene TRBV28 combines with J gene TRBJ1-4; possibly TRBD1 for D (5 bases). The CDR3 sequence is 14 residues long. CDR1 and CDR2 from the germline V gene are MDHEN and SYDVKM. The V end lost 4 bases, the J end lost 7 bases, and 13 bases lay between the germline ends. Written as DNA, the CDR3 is TGTGCCAGCAGTTCCGCCGGCGGGGGTGAAAAACTGTTTTTT. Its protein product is CASSSAGGGEKLFF.

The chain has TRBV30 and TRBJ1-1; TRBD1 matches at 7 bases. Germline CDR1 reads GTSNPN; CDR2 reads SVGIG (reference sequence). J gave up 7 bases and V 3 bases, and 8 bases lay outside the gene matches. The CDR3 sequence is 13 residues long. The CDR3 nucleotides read TGTGCCTGGAGCCAACAGGGGATCGGTGAAGCTTTCTTT. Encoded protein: CAWSQQGIGEAFF.

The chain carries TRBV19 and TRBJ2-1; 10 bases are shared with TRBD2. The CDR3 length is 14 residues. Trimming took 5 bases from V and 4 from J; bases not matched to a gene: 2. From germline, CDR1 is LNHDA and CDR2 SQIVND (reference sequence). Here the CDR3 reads CASSRSGGYNEQFF. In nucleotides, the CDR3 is TGTGCCAGTAGTCGTAGCGGGGGGTACAATGAGCAGTTCTTC.

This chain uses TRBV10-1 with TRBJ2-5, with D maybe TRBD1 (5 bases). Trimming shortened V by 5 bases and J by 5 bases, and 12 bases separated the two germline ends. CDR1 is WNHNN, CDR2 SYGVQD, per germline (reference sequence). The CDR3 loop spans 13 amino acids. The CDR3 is CASSPRVGETQYF. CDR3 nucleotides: TGCGCCAGCAGTCCCAGGGTAGGGGAGACCCAGTACTTC.

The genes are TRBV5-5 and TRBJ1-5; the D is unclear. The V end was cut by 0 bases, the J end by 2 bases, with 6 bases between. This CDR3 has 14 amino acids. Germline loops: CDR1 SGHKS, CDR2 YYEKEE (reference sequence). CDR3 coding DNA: TGTGCCAGCAGCTTGGCCTCGGGCAATCAGCCCCAGCATTTT. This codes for CASSLASGNQPQHF.

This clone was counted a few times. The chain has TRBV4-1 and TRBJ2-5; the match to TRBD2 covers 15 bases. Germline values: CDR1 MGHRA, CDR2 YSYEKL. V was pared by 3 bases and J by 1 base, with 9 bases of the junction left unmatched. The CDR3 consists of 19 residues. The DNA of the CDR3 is TGCGCCAGCAGCCATCCCGGACTAGCGGGGGGGCCCGGCCAAGAGACCCAGTACTTC. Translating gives CASSHPGLAGGPGQETQYF.

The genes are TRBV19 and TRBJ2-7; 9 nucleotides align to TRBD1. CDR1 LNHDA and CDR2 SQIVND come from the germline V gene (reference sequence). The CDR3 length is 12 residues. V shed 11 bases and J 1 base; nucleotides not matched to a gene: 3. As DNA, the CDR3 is TGTGCCTCGGACAGGGGATCCTACGAGCAGTACTTC. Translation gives CASDRGSYEQYF.

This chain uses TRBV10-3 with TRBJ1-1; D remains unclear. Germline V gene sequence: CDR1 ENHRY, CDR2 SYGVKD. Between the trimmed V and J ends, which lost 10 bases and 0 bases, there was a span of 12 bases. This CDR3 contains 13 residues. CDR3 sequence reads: CATGLKMNTEAFF. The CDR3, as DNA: TGTGCCACCGGACTGAAGATGAACACTGAAGCTTTCTTT.

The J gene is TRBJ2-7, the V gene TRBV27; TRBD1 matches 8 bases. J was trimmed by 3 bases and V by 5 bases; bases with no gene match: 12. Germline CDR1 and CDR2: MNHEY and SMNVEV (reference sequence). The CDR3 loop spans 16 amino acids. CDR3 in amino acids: CASSPKPPGTGYEQYF. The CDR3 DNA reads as TGTGCCAGCAGTCCGAAACCCCCCGGGACAGGCTACGAGCAGTACTTC.

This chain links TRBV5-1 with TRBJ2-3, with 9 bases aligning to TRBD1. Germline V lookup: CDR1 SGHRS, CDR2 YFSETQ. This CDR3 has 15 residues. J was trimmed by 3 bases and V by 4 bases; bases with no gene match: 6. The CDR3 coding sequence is TGCGCCAGCAGCGCAACCGGGACAGGGACAGATACGCAGTATTTT. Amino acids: CASSATGTGTDTQYF. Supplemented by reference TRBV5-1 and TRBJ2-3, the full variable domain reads KAGVTQTPRYLIKTRGQQVTLSCSPISGHRSVSWYQQTPGQGLQFLFEYFSETQRNKGNFPGRFSGRQFSNSRSEMNVSTLELGDSALYLCASSATGTGTDTQYFGPGTRLTVL.

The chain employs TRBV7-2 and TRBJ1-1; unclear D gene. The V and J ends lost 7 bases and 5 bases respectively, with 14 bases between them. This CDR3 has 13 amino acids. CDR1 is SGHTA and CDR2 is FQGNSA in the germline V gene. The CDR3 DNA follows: TGTGCCAGCACCCTCCAAGCGGGGACTGAAGCTTTCTTT. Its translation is CASTLQAGTEAFF.

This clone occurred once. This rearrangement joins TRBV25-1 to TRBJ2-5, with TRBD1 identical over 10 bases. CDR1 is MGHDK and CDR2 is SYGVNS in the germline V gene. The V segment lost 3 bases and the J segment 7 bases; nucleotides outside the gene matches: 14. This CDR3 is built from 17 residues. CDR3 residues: CASSEGQGLESRGTQYF. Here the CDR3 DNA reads TGTGCCAGCAGTGAGGGACAGGGGCTCGAATCACGGGGGACCCAGTACTTC.

This CDR3 reads CATSDAAGTGSGANVLTF. The DNA of the CDR3 is TGTGCCACCAGTGATGCGGCCGGGACAGGGTCTGGGGCCAACGTCCTGACTTTC. This chain uses TRBV24-1 with TRBJ2-6, with 9 bases matching TRBD1. The V gene's germline CDR1 is KGHDR and CDR2 SFDVKD. CDR3 length equals 18 residues. V shed 3 bases, J shed 1 base, and the junction held 6 bases outside the gene matches.

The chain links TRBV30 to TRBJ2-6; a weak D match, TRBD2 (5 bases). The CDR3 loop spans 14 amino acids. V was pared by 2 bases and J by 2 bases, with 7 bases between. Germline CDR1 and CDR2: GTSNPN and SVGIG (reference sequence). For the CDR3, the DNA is TGTGCCTGGAGTAGACTAACTGGGGCCAACGTCCTGACTTTC. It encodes CAWSRLTGANVLTF.

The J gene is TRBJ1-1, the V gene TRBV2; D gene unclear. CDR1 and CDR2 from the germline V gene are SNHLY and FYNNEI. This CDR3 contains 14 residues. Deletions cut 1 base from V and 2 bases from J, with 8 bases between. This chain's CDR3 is CASSEGVLNTEAFF. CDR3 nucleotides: TGTGCCAGCAGTGAAGGAGTTTTAAACACTGAAGCTTTCTTT. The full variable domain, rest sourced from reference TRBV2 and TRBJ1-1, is EPEVTQTPSHQVTQMGQEVILRCVPISNHLYFYWYRQILGQKVEFLVSFYNNEISEKSEIFDDQFSVERPDGSNFTLKIRSTKLEDSAMYFCASSEGVLNTEAFFGQGTRLTVV.

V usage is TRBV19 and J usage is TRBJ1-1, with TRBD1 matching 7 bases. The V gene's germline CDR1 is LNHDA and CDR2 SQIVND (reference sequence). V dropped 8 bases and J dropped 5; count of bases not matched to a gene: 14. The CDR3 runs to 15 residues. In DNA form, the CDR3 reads TGTGCCAGTCAGTACCATAGACAGGGAAAAACTGAAGCTTTCTTT. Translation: CASQYHRQGKTEAFF. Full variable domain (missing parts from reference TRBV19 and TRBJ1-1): DGGITQSPKYLFRKEGQNVTLSCEQNLNHDAMYWYRQDPGQGLRLIYYSQIVNDFQKGDIAEGYSVSREKKESFPLTVTSAQKNPTAFYLCASQYHRQGKTEAFFGQGTRLTVV.